The clone carrying this TCR beta chain occurred many times. Its antigen is not known. Molecular-barcoded quantitative 5'-RACE produced these TCR beta libraries. TCRdb used MiXCR to reprocess the 5' RACE reads, holding one entry per CDR3 protein. The sample carries around 490,000 distinct CDR3 sequences, about 5% recorded once. This sample stems from a study of CD8 T cells in ankylosing spondylitis. The study's findings and limits: Existing reports had already noted some motif variants in reactive arthritis synovial fluid and blood. Roughly eight highly homologous variants made up a TCR beta motif that seemed to typify ankylosing spondylitis blood. Significantly higher representation of disease-linked clones was reported for matched ankylosing spondylitis synovial fluid.

Input material: blood, either unsorted or a sorted T cell fraction (not recorded which). This receptor was identified in a male donor with ankylosing spondylitis.

The CDR3 region is CSAYRGGIQYF. CDR3 nucleotide sequence: TGCAGTGCTTACAGAGGCGGCATTCAGTACTTC. This chain connects TRBV20-1 to TRBJ2-4; D is uncertain. V lost 5 bases and J lost 9, with 11 bases in between. The CDR3 runs to 11 residues. The germline V gene encodes CDR1 DFQATT and CDR2 SNEGSKA (reference sequence).